This TCR beta chain was recovered during a study of blood T cell repertoires in COVID-19. Study background: T cells, B-cell-depleted T cells, or PBMCs supplied cDNA or gDNA.

Under the authors' procedure: Reference gene primer amplification yielded estimated nucleated cell counts. The protocol was immunoSEQ multiplex PCR, while the TCRdb copy is restricted to in-frame clones and leaves out a portion. That table supplies the V and J calls and clone size; D and trimming were determined from the DNA. The sample includes about 180,000 clones, 88% of them seen just once. This clone has just one count. J gave up 9 bases and V 5 bases, and 15 bases lay outside the gene matches. In germline, CDR1 is SGHTA, CDR2 FQGNSA. The CDR3 is 15 residues long. Input material: peripheral blood. This clonotype was sampled from a woman aged 25 to 39 with acute or convalescent COVID-19. The chain has TRBV7-2 and TRBJ1-2, with TRBD1 matching over 7 bases. The CDR3 bases are TGTGCCAGCAGCCCTTACCTCAGACAGGGTGGGAGCTACACCTTC. It yields the protein CASSPYLRQGGSYTF.